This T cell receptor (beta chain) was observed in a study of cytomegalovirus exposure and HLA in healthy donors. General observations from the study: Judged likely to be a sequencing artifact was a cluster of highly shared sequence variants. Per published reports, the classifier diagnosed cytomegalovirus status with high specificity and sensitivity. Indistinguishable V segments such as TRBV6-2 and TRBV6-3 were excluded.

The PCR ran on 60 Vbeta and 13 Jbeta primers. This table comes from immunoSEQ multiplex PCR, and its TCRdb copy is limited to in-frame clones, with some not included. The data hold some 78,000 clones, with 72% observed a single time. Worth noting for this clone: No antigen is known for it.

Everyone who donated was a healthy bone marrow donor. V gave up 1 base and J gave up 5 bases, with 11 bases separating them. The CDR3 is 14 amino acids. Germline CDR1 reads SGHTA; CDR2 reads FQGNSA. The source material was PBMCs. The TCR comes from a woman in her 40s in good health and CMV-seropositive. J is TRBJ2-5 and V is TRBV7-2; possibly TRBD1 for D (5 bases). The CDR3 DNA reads TGTGCCAGCAGCTTAGTTGGGGCTCGGGAGACCCAGTACTTC. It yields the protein CASSLVGARETQYF.